These 31 T cell receptor beta chains share one sample of origin, sequenced in a study of OX40 agonist ivuxolimab in advanced cancers. Preparation of the library involved the immunoSEQ multiplex PCR assay. The immuneACCESS repertoire file appears here via TCRdb, limited to in-frame rearrangements. These files lack a portion of the clones; in checked studies, under half of the deficit traces to unresolved V genes, and the cause of the others is not known. This sample holds over 40,000 clones; 65% to 85% were observed only once. Together, the top ten hold roughly 5% of the sample. This material consisted of CD4+ or CD8+ T cells sorted from blood, taken in a trial of the OX40 agonist ivuxolimab. The receptors here all came from an adult with an advanced solid tumor such as melanoma, head and neck, liver or kidney cancer.

This chain connects TRBV7-9 to TRBJ1-2; D call uncertain. In germline, CDR1 is SEHNR, CDR2 FQNEAQ (reference sequence). V was cut by 5 bases and J by 4 bases, with 20 bases left in between. This CDR3 spans 16 amino acids. CDR3 protein: CASSPLSGRISYGYTF. CDR3 in DNA: TGTGCCAGCAGCCCCTTATCCGGGCGTATAAGCTATGGCTACACCTTC.

The count of this clone is one. The CDR3 here is CASSLGPSNTEAFF. CDR3 bases: TGTGCCAGCAGCTTGGGACCATCAAACACTGAAGCTTTCTTT. The chain couples TRBV5-5 to TRBJ1-1; D gene ambiguous. The CDR3 extends over 14 amino acids. CDR1 and CDR2 from the germline V gene are SGHKS and YYEKEE (reference sequence). Trimming pared 0 bases from V and 2 bases from J, leaving 8 bases between.

This clone was detected once. The V gene is TRBV5-1, the J gene TRBJ1-1, with 8 bases matching TRBD1. CDR1 is SGHRS, CDR2 YFSETQ, per germline. The V gene end was trimmed by 1 base and the J gene end by 4 bases; junction bases not matched to a gene: 3. This CDR3 spans 14 amino acids. The CDR3 region has the DNA TGCGCCAGCAGCTTGTCAGGGGGCCGCACTGAAGCTTTCTTT. Its translation: CASSLSGGRTEAFF.

The chain has TRBV7-9 and TRBJ1-3, with D maybe TRBD1 (5 bases). The CDR3 has 14 residues. Per the germline V gene, CDR1 is SEHNR and CDR2 is FQNEAQ (reference sequence). Trimming shortened V by 3 bases and J by 4 bases, and 10 bases separated the two germline ends. The chain's CDR3 is CASSFEGMGNTIYF. DNA for the CDR3: TGTGCCAGCAGCTTTGAGGGGATGGGAAACACCATATATTTT.

The chain uses TRBV25-1 and TRBJ2-7; D ambiguous. The CDR3 has 14 residues. V gave up 2 bases and J gave up 3 bases, with 11 bases separating them. Germline V lookup: CDR1 MGHDK, CDR2 SYGVNS. This CDR3 is CASSESNWHYEQYF. The CDR3 DNA reads TGTGCCAGCAGTGAAAGTAACTGGCACTACGAGCAGTACTTC.

The genes are TRBV18 and TRBJ1-1; a weak D match, TRBD1 (5 bases). V was clipped by 6 bases and J by 2 bases, with 10 bases between them. Germline lookup yields CDR1 KGHSH and CDR2 LQKENI. CDR3 length equals 13 residues. This CDR3 reads CASSLQANTEAFF. In nucleotides, the CDR3 is TGTGCCAGCTCTCTACAGGCAAACACTGAAGCTTTCTTT.

This chain connects TRBV5-1 to TRBJ2-2; 8 positions agree with TRBD1. Germline assignment: CDR1 SGHRS and CDR2 YFSETQ. Losses at the gene ends were 2 bases for V and 6 bases for J; bases not matched to a gene: 9. The CDR3 consists of 16 residues. The CDR3 sequence: CASSLQGGKTAGELFF. The CDR3 region has the DNA TGCGCCAGCAGCTTACAGGGGGGTAAGACCGCCGGGGAGCTGTTTTTT.

The gene calls are TRBV18 and TRBJ2-1; TRBD1 aligns across 7 bases. The V gene end was trimmed by 2 bases and the J gene end by 7 bases; junction bases not matched to a gene: 5. CDR3 length: 14 amino acids. Germline V gene lookup returns CDR1 KGHSH and CDR2 LQKENI. The CDR3 region has the DNA TGTGCCAGCTCACCAAAGACAGGGCGGAATGAGCAGTTCTTC. Protein product: CASSPKTGRNEQFF.

CDR3 in DNA: TGTGCCAGCAGTTCGAACAGGGCTTATGGCTACACCTTC. Translated, it gives CASSSNRAYGYTF. The chain joins TRBV27 to TRBJ1-2, with D maybe TRBD1 (6 bases). The CDR3 runs 13 residues. The V gene lost 4 bases and the J gene lost 5 bases, with 11 bases spanning the gap. Germline V lookup: CDR1 MNHEY, CDR2 SMNVEV (reference sequence).

This chain connects TRBV5-1 to TRBJ2-7; no firm D call. Germline CDR1 SGHRS, CDR2 YFSETQ. The CDR3 totals 17 residues. Trimming removed 0 bases at V and 4 bases at J, with 20 bases between. CDR3 bases: TGCGCCAGCAGCTTGGCGCTCCGGCTTGAGTTCTCTTACGAGCAGTACTTC. This gives the protein CASSLALRLEFSYEQYF.

The chain is built from TRBV6-6 and TRBJ1-2, with 9 positions matching TRBD1. CDR3 length: 15 residues. Trimming removed 6 bases from V and 3 bases from J; junction bases left unmatched: 8. The germline V gene has CDR1 MNHNY and CDR2 SVGAGI (reference sequence). CDR3 bases: TGTGCCAGCAGCCTGAGGACAGGGGCTCACTATGGCTACACCTTC. As protein: CASSLRTGAHYGYTF.

A few counts support this clone. The chain is built from TRBV5-1 and TRBJ1-1; 9 bases agree with TRBD1. The germline V gene has CDR1 SGHRS and CDR2 YFSETQ. This CDR3 is built from 15 residues. V trimming: 0 bases; J trimming: 3 bases; junction bases outside the gene matches: 3. The CDR3 protein is CASSLGGTGYTEAFF. CDR3 sequence (DNA): TGCGCCAGCAGCTTGGGAGGGACAGGGTACACTGAAGCTTTCTTT.

J is TRBJ1-6 and V is TRBV7-3; D not resolved. Between the trimmed V and J ends, which lost 2 bases and 1 base, there was a span of 3 bases. Germline V lookup: CDR1 SGHTA, CDR2 FQGTGA. The CDR3 runs 14 residues. The CDR3 sequence is CASSLGSYNSPLHF. CDR3 in DNA: TGTGCCAGCAGCTTAGGGTCCTATAATTCACCCCTCCACTTT. The full variable domain, rest sourced from reference TRBV7-3 and TRBJ1-6, is GAGVSQTPSNKVTEKGKYVELRCDPISGHTALYWYRQSLGQGPEFLIYFQGTGAADDSGLPNDRFFAVRPEGSVSTLKIQRTERGDSAVYLCASSLGSYNSPLHFGNGTRLTVT.

The chain uses TRBV6-5 and TRBJ1-5; TRBD1 matches at 7 bases. In germline, CDR1 is MNHEY, CDR2 SVGAGI. The CDR3 consists of 15 residues. The V gene end was trimmed by 6 bases and the J gene end by 7 bases; junction bases not matched to a gene: 12. CDR3 coding DNA: TGTGCCAGCAGAAGCATGACAGGGTACCGGCAGCCCCAGCATTTT. Its protein is CASRSMTGYRQPQHF.

V and J are TRBV15 and TRBJ1-2, with unresolved D. The CDR3 extends over 13 amino acids. Germline V gives CDR1 LNHNV, CDR2 YYDKDF (reference sequence). The V gene lost 1 base and the J gene lost 8 bases, with 11 bases spanning the gap. The CDR3 is CATSRGPAGGYTF. CDR3 in DNA: TGTGCCACCAGCAGAGGACCAGCGGGCGGCTACACCTTC.

The chain uses TRBV5-1 and TRBJ2-2, with D perhaps TRBD2 (6 bases). The CDR3 has 15 residues. Germline V lookup: CDR1 SGHRS, CDR2 YFSETQ. The V end was cut by 0 bases, the J end by 5 bases, with 11 bases between. This CDR3 is CASSLVAGRTGELFF. As DNA, the CDR3 is TGCGCCAGCAGCTTGGTGGCAGGGAGGACCGGGGAGCTGTTTTTT.

This clone has only a few counts. The J gene is TRBJ2-3, the V gene TRBV2, with 7 positions matching TRBD2. The V segment lost 6 bases and the J segment 3 bases; nucleotides outside the gene matches: 9. This CDR3 is built from 15 residues. Per the germline V gene, CDR1 is SNHLY and CDR2 is FYNNEI. The CDR3 region is CASRGGRIGTDTQYF. The CDR3 DNA is TGTGCCAGCAGGGGGGGGAGGATTGGGACAGATACGCAGTATTTT. Full variable domain (outside the CDR3, taken from reference TRBV2 and TRBJ2-3): EPEVTQTPSHQVTQMGQEVILRCVPISNHLYFYWYRQILGQKVEFLVSFYNNEISEKSEIFDDQFSVERPDGSNFTLKIRSTKLEDSAMYFCASRGGRIGTDTQYFGPGTRLTVL.

The chain links TRBV28 to TRBJ2-1; D is unresolved. CDR3 length: 13 residues. V was trimmed by 8 bases and J by 3 bases, leaving 11 bases between them. Germline loops: CDR1 MDHEN, CDR2 SYDVKM. The CDR3 region has the DNA TGTGCCAGCCTCCCGGCAGGCTACAATGAGCAGTTCTTC. Its translation: CASLPAGYNEQFF. Combining the CDR3 with reference TRBV28 and TRBJ2-1 gives the whole variable domain DVKVTQSSRYLVKRTGEKVFLECVQDMDHENMFWYRQDPGLGLRLIYFSYDVKMKEKGDIPEGYSVSREKKERFSLILESASTNQTSMYLCASLPAGYNEQFFGPGTRLTVL.

The count of this clone is one. CDR3 DNA sequence: TGTGCCAGCAGCAGGGGGATTGAGGAAGCTTTCTTT. Its protein is CASSRGIEEAFF. V is TRBV7-9 and J is TRBJ1-1; possibly TRBD1 for D (6 bases). Trimming removed 5 bases from V and 8 bases from J, with 12 bases in between. Germline V gene sequence: CDR1 SEHNR, CDR2 FQNEAQ (reference sequence). This CDR3 spans 12 amino acids.

V gene TRBV28 combines with J gene TRBJ1-3; 10 bases agree with TRBD1. CDR3 length: 18 residues. Germline CDR1 reads MDHEN; CDR2 reads SYDVKM. With V trimmed by 4 bases and J by 2 bases, 11 bases remained unmatched. For the CDR3, the DNA is TGTGCCAGCAGTTCCAGACAGGGGGCTGATATAACTGGAAACACCATATATTTT. It encodes CASSSRQGADITGNTIYF.

The V gene is TRBV5-4, the J gene TRBJ1-2, with TRBD1 matching 8 bases. This CDR3 contains 13 residues. Trimming cost V 1 base and J 7 bases; bases outside gene matches: 3. Germline V gives CDR1 SGHNT, CDR2 YYREEE (reference sequence). CDR3 region: CASSLPTGGGYTF. As DNA, the CDR3 is TGTGCCAGCAGCTTGCCCACAGGGGGTGGCTACACCTTC.

This rearrangement joins TRBV28 to TRBJ2-4, with D perhaps TRBD2 (7 bases). In germline, CDR1 is MDHEN, CDR2 SYDVKM. The CDR3 loop spans 19 amino acids. V was trimmed by 2 bases and J by 3 bases, leaving 23 bases between them. This chain's CDR3 is CASSLVGGVAAPLKNIQYF. The CDR3 bases are TGTGCCAGCAGTTTAGTAGGGGGGGTGGCGGCGCCTCTCAAAAACATTCAGTACTTC.

This chain joins TRBV6-5 and TRBJ1-1, with TRBD1 identical over 11 bases. Germline V CDR1 and CDR2: MNHEY, SVGAGI. The junction had 5 bases not matched to a gene; V was cut back by 4 bases and J by 1 base. The CDR3 length is 16 residues. CDR3 sequence: CASSLGQGARNTEAFF. In nucleotides, the CDR3 is TGTGCCAGCAGTTTAGGACAGGGGGCAAGGAACACTGAAGCTTTCTTT.

The chain couples TRBV5-6 to TRBJ1-3, with D perhaps matching TRBD1 (6 bases). This CDR3 comprises 16 residues. CDR1 is SGHDT, CDR2 YYEEEE, per germline. V lost 4 bases, J lost 4 bases, and 18 bases lay in between. The CDR3 reads CASSLTTTGYGNTIYF. The CDR3 DNA follows: TGTGCCAGCAGCCTGACAACCACAGGGTACGGAAACACCATATATTTT.

This chain links TRBV12-5 with TRBJ1-2, with 8 bases identical to TRBD1. Germline CDR1 reads LGHNT; CDR2 reads FRNRAP. Trimming cost V 6 bases and J 8 bases; bases outside gene matches: 5. The CDR3 consists of 12 residues. The CDR3 DNA follows: TGTGCTAGTGGCCCCGACAGGGGCGGCTACACCTTC. As protein: CASGPDRGGYTF.

V and J are TRBV19 and TRBJ2-5; D is uncertain. Trimming cost V 4 bases and J 1 base, with 10 bases left between them. The germline gives CDR1 LNHDA, CDR2 SQIVND (reference sequence). The CDR3 covers 14 residues. This CDR3 is CASSTWAAQETQYF. CDR3 coding DNA: TGTGCCAGTAGTACTTGGGCAGCCCAAGAGACCCAGTACTTC.

J is TRBJ2-3 and V is TRBV18; a possible D gene is TRBD2 (5 bases). V lost 4 bases and J 6 bases, leaving 11 bases between the germline ends. Per germline, CDR1 KGHSH and CDR2 LQKENI. The CDR3 length is 13 residues. CDR3 nucleotide sequence: TGTGCCAGCTCACAGAACGGGATGGATACGCAGTATTTT. This encodes CASSQNGMDTQYF.

This clone was seen only once. V gene TRBV4-3 combines with J gene TRBJ1-4; 7 nucleotides match TRBD1. The CDR3 spans 17 residues. V lost 0 bases and J lost 7; bases outside the gene matches: 11. Germline V gives CDR1 LGHNA, CDR2 YSLEER. The CDR3 spells CASSQDGQADVFEKLFF. CDR3 nucleotide sequence: TGCGCCAGCAGCCAAGACGGACAGGCAGACGTATTTGAAAAACTGTTTTTT.

The chain employs TRBV6-5 and TRBJ1-1, with TRBD1 identical over 7 bases. The CDR3 totals 12 residues. The ends lost 8 bases at V and 9 bases at J; junction bases unmatched: 9. CDR1 is MNHEY and CDR2 is SVGAGI in the germline V gene. The CDR3: CASSDRGQKAFF. The CDR3 region has the DNA TGTGCCAGCTCCGACCGGGGACAGAAAGCTTTCTTT.

This rearrangement joins TRBV6-1 to TRBJ1-1; D may be TRBD1 (6 bases). CDR1 and CDR2 (germline): MNHNS, SASEGT. The CDR3 has 15 residues. Trimming removed 0 bases at V and 3 bases at J, with 11 bases between. The CDR3 region has the DNA TGTGCCAGCAGTGAAGCTCTAGGGGGTCACACTGAAGCTTTCTTT. It is translated as CASSEALGGHTEAFF.

The genes are TRBV2 and TRBJ2-5, with unresolved D. Germline loops: CDR1 SNHLY, CDR2 FYNNEI. Trimming stripped 3 bases from V and 3 bases from J, with 14 bases between. The length of the CDR3 is 15 residues. In nucleotides, the CDR3 is TGTGCCAGCAGTGACGGTTTTGGGCATGAAGAGACCCAGTACTTC. Protein product: CASSDGFGHEETQYF.